What follows is one TCR beta chain and its context. In the source study's methods: Reference gene primer amplification gave estimated nucleated cell counts. Sequencing used immunoSEQ multiplex PCR; TCRdb keeps in-frame clones, though not all of them. D and trimming come from the DNA, and the V and J calls and clone size come from that table. The repertoire holds some 240,000 clones, with around 83% as singletons. V lost 1 base and J 3 bases, leaving 4 bases between the germline ends. The CDR3 runs to 12 residues. Germline assignment: CDR1 ENHRY and CDR2 SYGVKD. These data originate in a study of blood T cell repertoires in COVID-19. Study information: Both acute and convalescent COVID-19 samples were obtained from the United States, Italy and Spain. Nucleic acid was either cDNA or gDNA, and it came from T cells, B-cell-depleted T cells, or PBMCs.

Sequencing used peripheral blood. This rearrangement joins TRBV10-3 to TRBJ2-7, with unresolved D. The origin of this receptor is a woman aged 40 to 50 who had recovered from COVID-19. This CDR3 is CAISEFSYEQYF. DNA for the CDR3: TGTGCCATCAGTGAGTTCAGCTACGAGCAGTACTTC.